The present TCR beta chain was sequenced within a study of OX40 agonist ivuxolimab in advanced cancers. Germline CDR1 LGHNA, CDR2 YNFKEQ. The CDR3 loop spans 15 amino acids. V lost 1 base and J 6 bases, leaving 15 bases between the germline ends. The protocol was immunoSEQ multiplex PCR, while the TCRdb copy is restricted to in-frame clones and leaves out a portion. Of 94,000 or so clones detected, 80% to 90% appear once; the ten largest clones hold roughly 1.1%. V gene TRBV4-2 combines with J gene TRBJ2-5; D uncertain. The receptor was derived from an adult with an advanced solid tumor such as melanoma, head and neck, liver or kidney cancer. Specimen: CD4+ or CD8+ T cells sorted from blood, collected in a trial of the OX40 agonist ivuxolimab. For the CDR3, the DNA is TGTGCCAGCAGCCAAGTAGGGCAACCTGACAAGACCCAGTACTTC. Protein: CASSQVGQPDKTQYF.